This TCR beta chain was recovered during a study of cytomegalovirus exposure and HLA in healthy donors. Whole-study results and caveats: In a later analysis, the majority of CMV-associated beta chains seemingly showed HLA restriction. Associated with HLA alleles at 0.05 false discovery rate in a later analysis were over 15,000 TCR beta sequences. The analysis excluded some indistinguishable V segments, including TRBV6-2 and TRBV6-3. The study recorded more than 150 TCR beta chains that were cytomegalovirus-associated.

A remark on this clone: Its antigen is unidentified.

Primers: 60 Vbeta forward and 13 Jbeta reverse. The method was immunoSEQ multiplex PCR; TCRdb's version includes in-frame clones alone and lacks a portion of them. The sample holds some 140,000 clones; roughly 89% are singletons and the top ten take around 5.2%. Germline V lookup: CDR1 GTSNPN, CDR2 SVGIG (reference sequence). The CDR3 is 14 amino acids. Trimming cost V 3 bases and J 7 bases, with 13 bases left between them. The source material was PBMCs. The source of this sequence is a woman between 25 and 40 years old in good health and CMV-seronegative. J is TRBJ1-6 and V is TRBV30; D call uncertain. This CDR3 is CAWRPPGGNSPLHF. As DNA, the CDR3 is TGTGCCTGGAGACCCCCCGGAGGGAATTCACCCCTCCACTTT.